The 24 T cell receptor beta chains given below trace back to one sample, sequenced in a study of siplizumab effects on memory and regulatory T cells. The table came from immunoSEQ multiplex PCR; TCRdb's copy has only in-frame clones and leaves some out. The table has about 87,000 clones, more than 80% seen once; the top ten hold about 16%. The specimen was CD4+ T cells sorted from blood. Receptors were obtained from a human donor in good health.

The chain employs TRBV25-1 and TRBJ1-3; the D is unclear. Trimming took off 6 bases at V and 5 bases at J, with 11 bases between the two ends. The CDR3 is made up of 13 amino acids. The V gene's germline CDR1 is MGHDK and CDR2 SYGVNS. The CDR3 region is CASSTTSRNTIYF. DNA of the CDR3: TGTGCCAGCAGCACCACGTCTCGAAACACCATATATTTT.

This chain connects TRBV7-9 to TRBJ2-3, with TRBD2 identical over 13 bases. Germline lookup yields CDR1 SEHNR and CDR2 FQNEAQ (reference sequence). V lost 10 bases and J lost 2; bases outside the gene matches: 6. This CDR3 is 15 amino acids long. Here the CDR3 DNA reads TGTGCCACCCGGGGGACTAGCGGGAACACAGATACGCAGTATTTT. This sequence encodes CATRGTSGNTDTQYF.

The table lists this clone with a count of one. The V gene is TRBV5-1, the J gene TRBJ2-1; D might be TRBD1 or TRBD2, each matching 6 bases. The germline gives CDR1 SGHRS, CDR2 YFSETQ. V lost 7 bases, J lost 7 bases, and 15 bases lay in between. The CDR3 has 13 amino acids. CDR3 DNA: TGCGCCAGCGGTACAGGGAGGAGTAATGAGCAGTTCTTC. Encoded protein: CASGTGRSNEQFF.

J is TRBJ2-7 and V is TRBV7-2; 8 nucleotides match TRBD1. This CDR3 region has 15 residues. V lost 4 bases and J lost 1; bases outside the gene matches: 6. CDR1 and CDR2 from the germline V gene are SGHTA and FQGNSA. The CDR3 region has the DNA TGTGCCAGCAGCTCCAGGACAGGGATTTCCTACGAGCAGTACTTC. It codes for CASSSRTGISYEQYF.

The chain couples TRBV11-2 to TRBJ2-1, with D maybe TRBD2 (6 bases). Trimming left V 5 bases short and J 8 bases short, with 22 bases between. Germline V gives CDR1 SGHAT, CDR2 FQNNGV. The CDR3 has 16 amino acids. The CDR3 here is CASSKGRWAGSDEQFF. In DNA form, the CDR3 reads TGTGCCAGCAGCAAAGGGAGGTGGGCAGGGTCCGATGAGCAGTTCTTC.

This chain connects TRBV27 to TRBJ1-5; D remains ambiguous. This CDR3 comprises 13 residues. V was shortened by 5 bases and J by 7 bases, with 12 bases between the two germline ends. Germline V gene lookup returns CDR1 MNHEY and CDR2 SMNVEV (reference sequence). The CDR3 spells CASSPWGSQPQHF. CDR3 DNA sequence: TGTGCCAGCAGTCCATGGGGATCCCAGCCCCAGCATTTT.

This chain joins TRBV6-1 and TRBJ2-2; no clear D gene. Germline V lookup: CDR1 MNHNS, CDR2 SASEGT. V shed 2 bases and J shed 6 bases, with 13 bases lying between them. The CDR3 totals 15 residues. DNA for the CDR3: TGTGCCAGCAGTGAATGGTACAGAAAGTCCGGGGAGCTGTTTTTT. Amino acids: CASSEWYRKSGELFF.

This chain links TRBV7-9 with TRBJ2-7, with 11 bases lining up with TRBD2. The CDR3 loop spans 16 amino acids. Germline V gives CDR1 SEHNR, CDR2 FQNEAQ (reference sequence). The trim removed 2 bases at V and 1 base at J, leaving 4 bases unmatched. In DNA, the CDR3 is TGTGCCAGCAGCTTAACTAGCGGGAGAGTTTCCTACGAGCAGTACTTC. Translation gives CASSLTSGRVSYEQYF.

The chain combines TRBV19 with TRBJ2-1; 10 bases line up with TRBD2. After removal of 1 base from V and 4 bases from J, the junction contained 4 bases not matched to a gene. CDR1 LNHDA and CDR2 SQIVND come from the germline V gene (reference sequence). The CDR3 consists of 16 residues. CDR3 DNA: TGTGCCAGTAGTATAGCGGGACTAGCGCCTTACAATGAGCAGTTCTTC. It yields the protein CASSIAGLAPYNEQFF.

This chain uses TRBV28 with TRBJ2-3, with TRBD1 matching 8 bases. Germline V gives CDR1 MDHEN, CDR2 SYDVKM. After removal of 2 bases from V and 5 bases from J, the junction contained 3 bases not matched to a gene. This CDR3 is built from 14 residues. The CDR3 coding sequence is TGTGCCAGCAGTTTACAGGGGGCGGGAGATACGCAGTATTTT. As protein: CASSLQGAGDTQYF. Looking up the rest from reference TRBV28 and TRBJ2-3 gives the full variable domain: DVKVTQSSRYLVKRTGEKVFLECVQDMDHENMFWYRQDPGLGLRLIYFSYDVKMKEKGDIPEGYSVSREKKERFSLILESASTNQTSMYLCASSLQGAGDTQYFGPGTRLTVL.

The J gene is TRBJ2-3, the V gene TRBV7-8, with D possibly TRBD1 on 5 matching bases. V lost 7 bases and J 0 bases, leaving 20 bases between the germline ends. Germline CDR1 SGHVS, CDR2 FQNEAQ. The CDR3 loop spans 17 amino acids. The DNA of the CDR3 is TGTGCCAGCACCAAATCTAGGGGCCTTTCTAGCACAGATACGCAGTATTTT. Translation gives CASTKSRGLSSTDTQYF.

This clone was found once. The V call is TRBV11-2, the J call TRBJ1-1, with TRBD1 matching 10 bases. The ends lost 6 bases at V and 10 bases at J; junction bases unmatched: 8. The CDR3 has 13 amino acids. CDR1 is SGHAT and CDR2 is FQNNGV in the germline V gene. CDR3 in DNA: TGTGCCAGCAGGGGACAGGGGTACTTTGGAGCTTTCTTT. Its translation: CASRGQGYFGAFF.

This clone turned up a few times. The chain combines TRBV18 with TRBJ2-6, with D uncertain. CDR3 length equals 14 residues. Germline-derived CDR1 and CDR2 are KGHSH and LQKENI. The ends were cut back, 5 bases at V and 4 bases at J, with 9 bases in the middle. The chain's CDR3 is CASSATTGANVLTF. The CDR3 nucleotides read TGTGCCAGCTCAGCAACAACCGGGGCCAACGTCCTGACTTTC. Filled out from reference TRBV18 and TRBJ2-6, the complete variable domain reads NAGVMQNPRHLVRRRGQEARLRCSPMKGHSHVYWYRQLPEEGLKFMVYLQKENIIDESGMPKERFSAEFPKEGPSILRIQQVVRGDSAAYFCASSATTGANVLTFGAGSRLTVL.

This clone was found a few times. This chain links TRBV19 with TRBJ1-5, with D maybe TRBD1 (6 bases). Trimming removed 6 bases at V and 4 bases at J, with 7 bases between. Germline CDR1 is LNHDA and CDR2 is SQIVND (reference sequence). This CDR3 is 12 amino acids long. CDR3 bases: TGTGCCAGTAGGACAGGAAATCAGCCCCAGCATTTT. The encoded protein is CASRTGNQPQHF.

The chain recombines TRBV4-1 with TRBJ1-5; maybe TRBD1 (5 bases). V was pared by 3 bases and J by 3 bases, with 21 bases between. From germline, CDR1 is MGHRA and CDR2 YSYEKL. The CDR3 sequence is 18 residues long. The CDR3 sequence is CASSQILGGTVVNQPQHF. CDR3 sequence (DNA): TGCGCCAGCAGCCAGATCCTTGGGGGGACGGTTGTCAATCAGCCCCAGCATTTT.

The rearrangement links TRBV5-1 to TRBJ2-3; D uncertain. CDR3 length: 15 amino acids. V was shortened by 3 bases and J by 1 base, with 12 bases between the two germline ends. The germline V gene encodes CDR1 SGHRS and CDR2 YFSETQ. In DNA, the CDR3 is TGCGCCAGCAGCTCTGAGACGTCCGGCACAGATACGCAGTATTTT. The encoded protein is CASSSETSGTDTQYF. The full variable domain, with the rest looked up from reference TRBV5-1 and TRBJ2-3, is KAGVTQTPRYLIKTRGQQVTLSCSPISGHRSVSWYQQTPGQGLQFLFEYFSETQRNKGNFPGRFSGRQFSNSRSEMNVSTLELGDSALYLCASSSETSGTDTQYFGPGTRLTVL.

The chain carries TRBV30 and TRBJ2-7, with a possible D match to TRBD2 (7 bases). The CDR3 runs 12 residues. Germline CDR1 GTSNPN, CDR2 SVGIG (reference sequence). Trimming shortened V by 0 bases and J by 11 bases, and 14 bases separated the two germline ends. In DNA, the CDR3 is TGTGCCTGGAGTGTAGGGGGGAGGGAAAAGTACTTC. Translation gives CAWSVGGREKYF.

This clone was counted once. CDR3 region: CASSPEGDYGYTF. In DNA, the CDR3 is TGTGCCAGTAGCCCAGAGGGTGACTATGGCTACACCTTC. The J gene is TRBJ1-2, the V gene TRBV19; D is uncertain. The V gene lost 6 bases and the J gene lost 3 bases, with 11 bases spanning the gap. Germline V lookup: CDR1 LNHDA, CDR2 SQIVND (reference sequence). The CDR3 extends over 13 amino acids.

The V gene is TRBV29-1, the J gene TRBJ2-5, with D perhaps being TRBD1 or TRBD2 (6 bases each). Germline V gene lookup returns CDR1 SQVTM and CDR2 ANQGSEA. V was shortened by 0 bases and J by 6 bases, with 23 bases between the two germline ends. This CDR3 is 17 amino acids long. The CDR3 here is CSVEEIVRDTGGQTQYF. CDR3 nucleotide sequence: TGCAGCGTTGAAGAGATCGTCCGGGACACCGGAGGGCAGACCCAGTACTTC.

The chain is built from TRBV7-2 and TRBJ2-3, with D maybe TRBD2 (6 bases). The CDR3 covers 14 residues. Germline CDR1 is SGHTA and CDR2 is FQGNSA. V lost 3 bases, J lost 3 bases, and 10 bases lay in between. The CDR3 coding sequence is TGTGCCAGCAGCTTGTCGCGGGATACAGATACGCAGTATTTT. Encoded protein: CASSLSRDTDTQYF.

J is TRBJ2-5 and V is TRBV28, with D possibly being TRBD1 (8 bases). V lost 2 bases to trimming and J lost 5 bases, with 18 bases between them. Germline V lookup: CDR1 MDHEN, CDR2 SYDVKM. The CDR3 loop spans 16 amino acids. This chain's CDR3 is CASSLTGQVGGETQYF. The DNA of the CDR3 is TGTGCCAGCAGTTTAACGGGACAGGTGGGGGGGGAGACCCAGTACTTC.

This rearrangement joins TRBV18 to TRBJ1-4; no firm D call. CDR3 length: 16 residues. V was cut by 0 bases and J by 8 bases, with 16 bases left in between. Germline V gene data show CDR1 as KGHSH and CDR2 as LQKENI. This CDR3 reads CASSPPRTTMGEKLFF. CDR3 bases: TGTGCCAGCTCACCACCGCGAACAACAATGGGAGAAAAACTGTTTTTT.

This sequence joins TRBV20-1 and TRBJ2-3; D unclear. V lost 6 bases and J lost 1, with 5 bases in between. CDR3 length: 11 amino acids. Germline CDR1 reads DFQATT; CDR2 reads SNEGSKA (reference sequence). The CDR3 protein is CSARGTDTQYF. DNA of the CDR3: TGCAGTGCCCGGGGCACAGATACGCAGTATTTT.

The sample holds a few counts of this clone. The chain uses TRBV2 and TRBJ2-7; D remains ambiguous. Trimming shortened V by 8 bases and J by 2 bases, and 7 bases separated the two germline ends. The CDR3 sequence is 11 residues long. CDR1 is SNHLY, CDR2 FYNNEI, per germline. CDR3 sequence reads: CASGPPYEQYF. CDR3 DNA: TGTGCCAGCGGACCGCCCTACGAGCAGTACTTC.